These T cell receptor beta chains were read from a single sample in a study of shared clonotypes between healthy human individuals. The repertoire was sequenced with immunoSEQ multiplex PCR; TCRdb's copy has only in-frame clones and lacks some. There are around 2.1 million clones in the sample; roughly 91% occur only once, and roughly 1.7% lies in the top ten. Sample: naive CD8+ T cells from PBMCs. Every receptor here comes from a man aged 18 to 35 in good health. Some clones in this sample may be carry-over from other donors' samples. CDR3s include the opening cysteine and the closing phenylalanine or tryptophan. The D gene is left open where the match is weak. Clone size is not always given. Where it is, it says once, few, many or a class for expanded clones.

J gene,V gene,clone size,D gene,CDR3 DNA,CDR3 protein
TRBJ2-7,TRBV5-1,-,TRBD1,TGCGCCAGCAGCTTGGATGGGACAGGGTGGCACTCTTTC,CASSLDGTGWHSF
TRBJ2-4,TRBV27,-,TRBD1,TGTGCCAGCAGTACGACAGGGATACAGGCCAAAAACATTCAGTACTTC,CASSTTGIQAKNIQYF
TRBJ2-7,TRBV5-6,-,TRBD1,TGTGCCAGCAGCCTTATTCGACAGGGCTACGAGCAGTACTTC,CASSLIRQGYEQYF
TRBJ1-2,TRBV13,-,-,TGTGCCAGCAGCTTAGGCGGAGGGGACTATGGCTACACCTTC,CASSLGGGDYGYTF
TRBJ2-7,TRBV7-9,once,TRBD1,TGTGCCAGCAGCCCTTCCCCCGGGACAGACGCCTACGAGCAGTACTTC,CASSPSPGTDAYEQYF
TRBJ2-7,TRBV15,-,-,TGTGCCACCAGCGGAGACAGGTACGAGCAGTACTTC,CATSGDRYEQYF
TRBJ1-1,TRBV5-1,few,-,TGCGCCAGCAGCTTGGCGCGCCGGGCGGCGGTAGAAGCTTTCTTT,CASSLARRAAVEAFF
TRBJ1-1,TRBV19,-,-,TGTGCCAGTAGTATAGCTTGGCAGAACACTGAAGCTTTCTTT,CASSIAWQNTEAFF
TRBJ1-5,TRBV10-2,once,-,TGCGCCAGCAGTGAATACTATGGGCCCAATCAGCCCCAGCATTTT,CASSEYYGPNQPQHF
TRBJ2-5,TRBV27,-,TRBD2,TGTGCCAGCAGTGGCCTAGCGGCATGGGAAGAGACCCAGTACTTC,CASSGLAAWEETQYF
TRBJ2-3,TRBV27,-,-,TGTGCCAGCAGCCCGGACAGTATAAACACAGATACGCAGTATTTT,CASSPDSINTDTQYF
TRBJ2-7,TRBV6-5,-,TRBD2,TGTGCCAGCAGTTACTCGACTAGCGGCTCCTACGAGCAGTACTTC,CASSYSTSGSYEQYF
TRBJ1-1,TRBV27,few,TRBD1,TGTGCCAGCAAACCGGGACAGCACACTGAAGCTTTCTTT,CASKPGQHTEAFF
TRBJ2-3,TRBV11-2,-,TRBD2,TGTGCCAGCAGCTTAGTTGCAGGGGCGGGAGGTGCATCAGATACGCAGTATTTT,CASSLVAGAGGASDTQYF
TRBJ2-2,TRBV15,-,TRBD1,TGTGCCACCAAGGGACAGGGGGGCACCGGGGAGCTGTTTTTT,CATKGQGGTGELFF
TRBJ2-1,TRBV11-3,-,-,TGTGCCAGCAGCTTAGATGGGGAAGGTGAGCAGTTCTTC,CASSLDGEGEQFF
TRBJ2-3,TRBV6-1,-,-,TGTGCCAGCTGGGAGTTTAGGCAGAATACGCAGTATTTT,CASWEFRQNTQYF
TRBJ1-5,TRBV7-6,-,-,TGTGCCAGCAGCTTAGGCCCCTATCAGCCCCAGCATTTT,CASSLGPYQPQHF
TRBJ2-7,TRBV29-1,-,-,TGCAGCGTTGTTTACAATAGTGGACAGCTTTTCTACGAGCAGTACTTC,CSVVYNSGQLFYEQYF
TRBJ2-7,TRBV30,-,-,TGTGCCTGGAGTATTGGGAGCTCCTACGAGCAGTACTTC,CAWSIGSSYEQYF
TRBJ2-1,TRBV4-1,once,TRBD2,TGCGCCAGCAGTCTAGCGGGCTCCTACAATGAGCAGTTCTTC,CASSLAGSYNEQFF
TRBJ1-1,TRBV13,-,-,TGTGCCAGCAGCCAGACAAGGCGGAACACTGAAGCTTTCTTT,CASSQTRRNTEAFF
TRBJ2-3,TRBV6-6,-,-,TGTGCCAGCAGCCCCGTACAACCTTGGACATATTTT,CASSPVQPWTYF
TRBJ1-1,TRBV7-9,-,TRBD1,TGTGCCAGCAGCTTACTCCGGGACAGTAACACTGAAGCTTTCTTT,CASSLLRDSNTEAFF
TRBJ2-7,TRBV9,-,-,TGTGCCAGCAGCGGACCGGGGTACGAGCAGTACTTC,CASSGPGYEQYF
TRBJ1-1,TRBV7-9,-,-,TGTGCCAGCAGCCCAGGACAGACGTACATGAACACTGAAGCTTTCTTT,CASSPGQTYMNTEAFF
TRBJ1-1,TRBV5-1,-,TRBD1,TGCGCCAGCAGCCCGGGACAGGGGATAGTAAACACTGAAGCTTTCTTT,CASSPGQGIVNTEAFF
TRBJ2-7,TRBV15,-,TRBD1,TGTGCCACCAGCAACCGGGACAGGTTCTACGAGCAGTACTTC,CATSNRDRFYEQYF
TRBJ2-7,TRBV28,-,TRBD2,TGTGCCAGCAGTCCTGGGACTAGCGCAAGCTACGAGCAGTACTTC,CASSPGTSASYEQYF
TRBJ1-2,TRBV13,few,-,TGTGCCAGCAGCCAGACAGATGGCTACACCTTC,CASSQTDGYTF
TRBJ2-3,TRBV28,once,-,TGTGCCAGCAGTTCCACGGGGATAGCAGATACGCAGTATTTT,CASSSTGIADTQYF
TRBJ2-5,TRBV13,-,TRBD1,TGTGCCAGCAGCTTAGGAGACAGGGCCCAATACTTC,CASSLGDRAQYF
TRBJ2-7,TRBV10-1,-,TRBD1,TGCGCCAGCATTTATCTCCGGGACAGGGAGTCTGAGCAGTACTTC,CASIYLRDRESEQYF
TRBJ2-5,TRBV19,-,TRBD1,TGTGCCAGTAGTATCACAGGGGGCGCGGGGGAGACCCAGTACTTC,CASSITGGAGETQYF